This record covers a single T cell receptor (beta chain). This sample is part of a study of T cells in Graves' hyperthyroidism and ophthalmopathy. The investigators amplified TCR beta CDR3 regions from RNA transcripts. The HTBI set primed first-round TCR CDR3 RT-PCR. A single record per CDR3 protein comes from TCRdb applying MiXCR to the multiplex PCR reads. This sample has a few hundred thousand distinct CDR3 sequences, with about a sixth found just once. V was clipped by 1 base and J by 3 bases, with 13 bases between them. Germline V gives CDR1 SGHRS, CDR2 YFSETQ. The CDR3 runs to 15 residues. Among ophthalmopathy patients, the Clinical Activity Score reached at least 3, the NOSPECS grade reached at least 4, and duration remained under 3 months.

This chain connects TRBV5-1 to TRBJ2-5, with D maybe TRBD1 (6 bases). This receptor was taken from a middle-aged woman with Graves' ophthalmopathy. The material sequenced was blood. The CDR3 DNA reads as TGCGCCAGCAGCTTGTACAGGGCGCAGGAAGAGACCCAGTACTTC. The encoded protein is CASSLYRAQEETQYF.